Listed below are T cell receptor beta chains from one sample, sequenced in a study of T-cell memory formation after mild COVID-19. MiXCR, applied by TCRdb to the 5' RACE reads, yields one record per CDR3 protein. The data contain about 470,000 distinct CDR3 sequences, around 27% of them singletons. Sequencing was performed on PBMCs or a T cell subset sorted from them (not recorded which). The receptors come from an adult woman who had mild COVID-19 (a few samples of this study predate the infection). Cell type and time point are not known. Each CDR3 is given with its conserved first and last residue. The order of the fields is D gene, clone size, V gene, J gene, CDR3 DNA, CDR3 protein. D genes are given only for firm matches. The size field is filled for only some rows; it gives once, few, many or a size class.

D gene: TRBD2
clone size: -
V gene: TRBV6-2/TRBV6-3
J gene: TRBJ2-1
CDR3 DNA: TGTGCCAGCCATCCACTAACTAGCGGGGTAGACAATGAGCAGTTCTTC
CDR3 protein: CASHPLTSGVDNEQFF

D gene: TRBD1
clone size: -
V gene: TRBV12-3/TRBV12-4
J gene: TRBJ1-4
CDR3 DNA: TGTGCCAGCAGTCCAGGGGGCGTGCGGGAAAAACTGTTTTTT
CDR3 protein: CASSPGGVREKLFF

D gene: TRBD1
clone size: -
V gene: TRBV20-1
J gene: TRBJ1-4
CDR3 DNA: TGCAGTGCTCGGACGGGACAGACTAATGAAAAACTGTTTTTT
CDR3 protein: CSARTGQTNEKLFF

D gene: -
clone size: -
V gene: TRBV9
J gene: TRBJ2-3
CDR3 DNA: TGTGCCAGCAGCGTGAATGCACAGCTGAGCACAGATACGCAGTATTTT
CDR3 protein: CASSVNAQLSTDTQYF

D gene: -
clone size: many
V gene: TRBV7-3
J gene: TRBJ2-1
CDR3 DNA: TGTGCCAGCAGCGCCGGGAATGAGCAGTTCTTC
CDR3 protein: CASSAGNEQFF

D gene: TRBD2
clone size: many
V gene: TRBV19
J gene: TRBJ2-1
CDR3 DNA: TGTGCCAGTAAAATCCTAGCGGGGGGGATTGATGAGCAGTTCTTC
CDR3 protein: CASKILAGGIDEQFF

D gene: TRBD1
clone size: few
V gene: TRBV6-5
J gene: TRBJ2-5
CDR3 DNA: TGTGCCAGCAGGGGATCGACAGGGGGAGAGACCCAGTACTTC
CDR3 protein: CASRGSTGGETQYF

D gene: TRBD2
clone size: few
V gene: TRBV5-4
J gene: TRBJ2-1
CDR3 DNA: TGTGCCAGCAGCAGGGGACTATTGAATGAGCAGTTCTTC
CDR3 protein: CASSRGLLNEQFF

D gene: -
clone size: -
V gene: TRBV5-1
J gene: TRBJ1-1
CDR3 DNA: TGCGCCAGCACCTGGGCTCCTCAGAACACTGAAGCTTTCTTT
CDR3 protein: CASTWAPQNTEAFF

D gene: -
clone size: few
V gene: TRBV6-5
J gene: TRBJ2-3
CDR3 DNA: TGTGCCAGCAGAACCGGGGGTATCACAGATACGCAGTATTTT
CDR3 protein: CASRTGGITDTQYF

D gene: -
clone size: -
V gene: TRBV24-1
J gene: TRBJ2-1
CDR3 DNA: TGTGCCACCAGTGACCTGGGGGCGGATGAGCAGTTCTTC
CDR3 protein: CATSDLGADEQFF

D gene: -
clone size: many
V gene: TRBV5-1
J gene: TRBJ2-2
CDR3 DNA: TGCGCCAGCAGCGGGGGGCCCTACACCGGGGAGCTGTTTTTT
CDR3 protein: CASSGGPYTGELFF

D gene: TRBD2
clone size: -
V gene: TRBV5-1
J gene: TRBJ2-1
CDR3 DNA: TGCGCCAGCAGCTTGGTAGGTGCGGGAGAGGAGTTCTTC
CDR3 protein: CASSLVGAGEEFF

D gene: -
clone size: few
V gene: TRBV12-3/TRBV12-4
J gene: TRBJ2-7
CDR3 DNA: TGTGCCAGCAGTTTGAGGGTGAGCGAGCAGTACTTC
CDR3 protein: CASSLRVSEQYF

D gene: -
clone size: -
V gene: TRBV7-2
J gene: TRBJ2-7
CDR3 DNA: TGTGCCAGCAGCTTTGTGGCGGGACTGGACGAGCAGTACTTC
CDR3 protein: CASSFVAGLDEQYF

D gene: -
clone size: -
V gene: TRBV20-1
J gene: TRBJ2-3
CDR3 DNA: TGCAGTGCGACGACAGGCCTTCTTAGCACAGATACGCAGTATTTT
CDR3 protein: CSATTGLLSTDTQYF

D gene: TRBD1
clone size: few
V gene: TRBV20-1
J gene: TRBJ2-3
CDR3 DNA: TGCAGTGCTACGGGGACAGTCTTCACAGATACGCAGTATTTT
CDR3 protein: CSATGTVFTDTQYF

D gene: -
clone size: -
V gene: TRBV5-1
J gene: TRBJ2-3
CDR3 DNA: TGCGCCAGCACCGCGGACGGGAAGGATACGCAGTATTTT
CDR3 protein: CASTADGKDTQYF

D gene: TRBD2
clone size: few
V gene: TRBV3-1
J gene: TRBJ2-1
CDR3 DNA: TGTGCCAGCAGCCAAGTTACTAGCGGGCACAATGAGCAGTTCTTC
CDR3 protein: CASSQVTSGHNEQFF

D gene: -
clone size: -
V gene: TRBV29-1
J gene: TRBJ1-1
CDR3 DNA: TGCAGCGGGAGGGGCCGACGGGGGTACACTGAAGCTTTCTTT
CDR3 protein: CSGRGRRGYTEAFF

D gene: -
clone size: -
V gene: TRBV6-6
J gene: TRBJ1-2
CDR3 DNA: TGTGCCAGCAGTTATGTTGGGGATGGCTACACCTTC
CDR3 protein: CASSYVGDGYTF

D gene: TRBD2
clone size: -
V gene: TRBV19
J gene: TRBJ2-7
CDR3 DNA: TGTGCCAGTAGTATTGGTACTAGCGCCCTGGGCTCCTACGAGCAGTACTTC
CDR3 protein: CASSIGTSALGSYEQYF

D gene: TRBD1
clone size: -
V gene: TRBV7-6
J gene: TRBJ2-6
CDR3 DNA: TGTGCCAGCAGCCCGAAGGGACAGGGGGAATCTGGGGCCAACGTCCTGACTTTC
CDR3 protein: CASSPKGQGESGANVLTF

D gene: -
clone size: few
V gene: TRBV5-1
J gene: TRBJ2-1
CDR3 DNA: TGCGCCAGCAGCCCGGGGACAGTTCTCCGGGAGGAGCAGTTCTTC
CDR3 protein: CASSPGTVLREEQFF

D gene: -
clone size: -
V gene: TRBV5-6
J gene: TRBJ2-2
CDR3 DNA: TGTGCCAGCAGCTTGGCCTTTGCCGGGGAGCTGTTTTTT
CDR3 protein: CASSLAFAGELFF

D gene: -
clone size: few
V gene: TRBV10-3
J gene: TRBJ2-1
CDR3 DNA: TGTGCCATCAGTGGTCTGAGCTATGAGCGTCAGTTCTTC
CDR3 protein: CAISGLSYERQFF

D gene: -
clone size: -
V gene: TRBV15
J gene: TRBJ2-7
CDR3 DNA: TGTGCCACCAGCAGAGATTTAGGGAGGCCCCAGTACTTC
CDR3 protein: CATSRDLGRPQYF

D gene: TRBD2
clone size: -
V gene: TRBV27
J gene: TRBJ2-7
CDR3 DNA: TGTGCCAGCAGTTTAACTAGCGGGGGATTTTACGAGCAGTACTTC
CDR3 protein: CASSLTSGGFYEQYF

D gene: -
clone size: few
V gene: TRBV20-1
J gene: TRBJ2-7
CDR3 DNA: TGCAGTGCTAGGGGTCAGACCTACGAGCAGTACTTC
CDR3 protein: CSARGQTYEQYF

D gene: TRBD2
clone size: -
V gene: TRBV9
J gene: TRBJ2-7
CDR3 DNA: TGTGCCAGCAGCGTAGAGGGACTAGGTGATAGCGAGCAGTACTTC
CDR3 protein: CASSVEGLGDSEQYF

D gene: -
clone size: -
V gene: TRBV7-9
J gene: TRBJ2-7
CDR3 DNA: TGTGCCAGCAGCTTCCTGGACAGCTACGAGCAGTACTTC
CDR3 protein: CASSFLDSYEQYF

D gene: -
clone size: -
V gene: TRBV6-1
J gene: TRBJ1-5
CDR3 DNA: TGTGCCAGCAGTGAACAATATAGCAATCAGCCCCAGCATTTT
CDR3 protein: CASSEQYSNQPQHF

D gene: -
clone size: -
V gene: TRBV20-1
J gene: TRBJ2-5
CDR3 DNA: TGCAGTGCTAGAGCCCCGGGGGAGACCCAGTACTTC
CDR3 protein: CSARAPGETQYF

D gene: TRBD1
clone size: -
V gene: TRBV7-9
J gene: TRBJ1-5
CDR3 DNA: TGTGCCAGCAGCGGAGGGACAGGGGGCCCTGGGCGGCCCCAGCATTTT
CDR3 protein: CASSGGTGGPGRPQHF

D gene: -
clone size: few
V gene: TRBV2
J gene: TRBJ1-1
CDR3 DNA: TGTGCCACCCTACGGAACATGAACACTGAAGCTTTCTTT
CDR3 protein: CATLRNMNTEAFF

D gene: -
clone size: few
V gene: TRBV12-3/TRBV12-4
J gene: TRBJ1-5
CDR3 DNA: TGTGCCAGCAGTCATCGACAGGTATATAGCAATCAGCCCCAGCATTTT
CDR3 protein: CASSHRQVYSNQPQHF

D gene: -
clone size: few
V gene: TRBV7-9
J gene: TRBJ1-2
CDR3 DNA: TGTGCCAGCAGCTCCCACCAGGGTGGTGGCTACACCTTC
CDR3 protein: CASSSHQGGGYTF

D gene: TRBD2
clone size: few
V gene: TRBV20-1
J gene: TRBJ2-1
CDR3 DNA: TGCAGTGCTAGCCGACTAGCTGATGAGCAGTTCTTC
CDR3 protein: CSASRLADEQFF

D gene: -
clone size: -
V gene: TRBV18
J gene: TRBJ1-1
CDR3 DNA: TGTGCCAGCTCACCGGTGCGAGGGGTAAACACTGAAGCTTTCTTT
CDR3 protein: CASSPVRGVNTEAFF

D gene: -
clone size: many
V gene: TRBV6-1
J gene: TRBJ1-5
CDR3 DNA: TGTGCCAGCAGTCCTACGTTGCGGACACAGGTGGGGGGTCAGCCCCAGCATTTT
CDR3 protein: CASSPTLRTQVGGQPQHF

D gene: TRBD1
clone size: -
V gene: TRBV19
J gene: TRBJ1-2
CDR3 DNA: TGTGCCAGTAGGCGCCCGGGGACAGGGAAAGGCTACACCTTC
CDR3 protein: CASRRPGTGKGYTF

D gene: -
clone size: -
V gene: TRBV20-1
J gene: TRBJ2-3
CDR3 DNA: TGCAGTGCTAGAGATCTGTGGCCCGAACAGGGGCGGGACACAGATACGCAGTATTTT
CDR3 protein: CSARDLWPEQGRDTDTQYF

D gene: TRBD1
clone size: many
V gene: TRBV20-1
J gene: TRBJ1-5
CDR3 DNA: TGCAGTGCTCGCCCGGACAGGGTGCAGCCCCAGCATTTT
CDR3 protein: CSARPDRVQPQHF

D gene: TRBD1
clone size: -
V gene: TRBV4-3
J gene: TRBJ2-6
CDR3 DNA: TGCGCCAGCAGGGCTTTGGGGACAGAGAGCTCTGGGGCCAACGTCCTGACTTTC
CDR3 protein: CASRALGTESSGANVLTF

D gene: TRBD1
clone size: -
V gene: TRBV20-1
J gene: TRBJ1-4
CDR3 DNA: TGCAGTGCTAGAGATGAGGGGTTGGACAGGGGGCGAGACGAAAAACTGTTTTTT
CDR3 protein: CSARDEGLDRGRDEKLFF

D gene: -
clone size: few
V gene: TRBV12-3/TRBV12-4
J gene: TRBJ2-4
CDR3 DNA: TGTGCCAGCAGGCGAGCAGGCAGTGCCAAAAACATTCAGTACTTC
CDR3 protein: CASRRAGSAKNIQYF

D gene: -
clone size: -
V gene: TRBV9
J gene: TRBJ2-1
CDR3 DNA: TGTGCCAGCAGCGACGAAGGTTCTCGGGGCGCCTACAATGAGCAGTTCTTC
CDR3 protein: CASSDEGSRGAYNEQFF